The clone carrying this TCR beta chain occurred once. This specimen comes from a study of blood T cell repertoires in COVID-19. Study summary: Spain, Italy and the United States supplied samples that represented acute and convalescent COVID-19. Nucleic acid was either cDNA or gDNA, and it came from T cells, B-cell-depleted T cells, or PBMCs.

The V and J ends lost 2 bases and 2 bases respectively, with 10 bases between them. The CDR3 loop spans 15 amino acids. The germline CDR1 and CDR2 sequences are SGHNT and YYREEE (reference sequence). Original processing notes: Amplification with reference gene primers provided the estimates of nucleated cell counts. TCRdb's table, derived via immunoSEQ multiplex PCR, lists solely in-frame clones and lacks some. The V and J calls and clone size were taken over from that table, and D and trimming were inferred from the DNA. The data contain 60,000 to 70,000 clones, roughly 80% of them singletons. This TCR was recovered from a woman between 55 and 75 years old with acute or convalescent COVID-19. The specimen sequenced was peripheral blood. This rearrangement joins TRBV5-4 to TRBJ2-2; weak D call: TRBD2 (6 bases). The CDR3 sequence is CASSFSGRNTGELFF. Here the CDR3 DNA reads TGTGCCAGCAGCTTCAGCGGGCGAAACACCGGGGAGCTGTTTTTT.